The 19 T cell receptor beta chains presented below share a single source sample, sequenced in a study of OX40 agonist ivuxolimab in advanced cancers. Sequenced by immunoSEQ multiplex PCR; TCRdb stores in-frame clones only, minus some. The sample consists of fewer than 10,000 clones, 65% to 80% of them appearing once. This specimen was CD4+ or CD8+ T cells sorted from blood, taken in a trial of the OX40 agonist ivuxolimab. Receptors were obtained from an adult with an advanced solid tumor such as melanoma, head and neck, liver or kidney cancer.

Only one count was recorded for this clone. V is TRBV5-1 and J is TRBJ2-7, with TRBD2 matching 8 bases. Germline CDR1 SGHRS, CDR2 YFSETQ. Germline trimming cut 2 bases from V and 4 bases from J; bases unmatched to any gene: 8. This CDR3 contains 15 residues. CDR3 sequence: CASSLSSGSPYEQYF. The CDR3 coding sequence is TGCGCCAGCAGCTTATCCAGCGGGAGTCCGTACGAGCAGTACTTC.

By share, this clone ranks as medium-sized (0.01 to 0.1%). CDR3 in amino acids: CASSEDRDRQETQYF. CDR3 sequence (DNA): TGCGCCAGCAGTGAGGACCGGGACAGACAAGAGACCCAGTACTTC. The chain recombines TRBV10-1 with TRBJ2-5; 7 nucleotides agree with TRBD1. V shed 2 bases and J 2 bases; nucleotides not matched to a gene: 5. The CDR3 covers 15 residues. CDR1 and CDR2 from the germline V gene are WNHNN and SYGVQD (reference sequence).

This clone was detected only once. The CDR3 loop is CASSAPSLAGGPGETQYF. The CDR3 DNA is TGTGCCAGCAGCGCCCCCTCACTAGCGGGGGGCCCGGGGGAGACCCAGTACTTC. This chain joins TRBV9 and TRBJ2-5; 12 bases agree with TRBD2. The trim removed 3 bases at V and 5 bases at J, leaving 14 bases unmatched. Germline V gene data show CDR1 as SGDLS and CDR2 as YYNGEE. The CDR3 totals 18 residues.

This chain joins TRBV5-1 and TRBJ1-1, with TRBD1 matching 9 bases. This CDR3 region has 16 residues. J gave up 1 base and V 4 bases, and 8 bases lay outside the gene matches. Germline V gives CDR1 SGHRS, CDR2 YFSETQ. The CDR3 sequence: CASSLQGQGSNTEAFF. CDR3 DNA: TGCGCCAGCAGCCTCCAGGGACAGGGATCGAACACTGAAGCTTTCTTT. Supplemented by reference TRBV5-1 and TRBJ1-1, the full variable domain reads KAGVTQTPRYLIKTRGQQVTLSCSPISGHRSVSWYQQTPGQGLQFLFEYFSETQRNKGNFPGRFSGRQFSNSRSEMNVSTLELGDSALYLCASSLQGQGSNTEAFFGQGTRLTVV.

This chain links TRBV7-2 with TRBJ1-1; tentatively, D is TRBD1 (5 bases). The CDR3 loop spans 13 amino acids. Germline CDR1 is SGHTA and CDR2 is FQGNSA. Trimming took off 5 bases at V and 6 bases at J, with 13 bases between the two ends. CDR3 sequence reads: CASSEPGIAEAFF. The CDR3 DNA reads as TGTGCCAGCAGCGAACCAGGGATTGCTGAAGCTTTCTTT.

This clone was seen a handful of times. This CDR3 is CASSQGSRAFF. The DNA of the CDR3 is TGCGCCAGCAGCCAAGGGTCTCGAGCTTTCTTT. The chain is built from TRBV4-3 and TRBJ1-1; D is unresolved. Germline CDR1 LGHNA, CDR2 YSLEER. Trimming removed 1 base at V and 10 bases at J, with 7 bases between. The CDR3 consists of 11 residues.

The rearrangement links TRBV20-1 to TRBJ2-7; D call uncertain. This CDR3 is built from 11 residues. Per the germline V gene, CDR1 is DFQATT and CDR2 is SNEGSKA (reference sequence). V was shortened by 5 bases and J by 4 bases, with 9 bases between the two germline ends. The DNA for the CDR3 is TGCAGTGCTTCCCCATTTTACGAGCAGTACTTC. Its translation: CSASPFYEQYF.

This clone showed up just a few times. The chain uses TRBV4-1 and TRBJ1-1, with no clear D. CDR3 length equals 13 residues. CDR1 MGHRA and CDR2 YSYEKL come from the germline V gene. The V gene lost 1 base and the J gene lost 7 bases, with 10 bases spanning the gap. The CDR3: CASSQVTADEAFF. As DNA, the CDR3 is TGCGCCAGCAGCCAAGTAACAGCTGATGAAGCTTTCTTT.

This clone was detected only a few times. The chain carries TRBV6-6 and TRBJ2-5; D might be TRBD2 (5 bases). V lost 2 bases and J 2 bases, leaving 12 bases between the germline ends. CDR3 length: 15 amino acids. Germline V CDR1 and CDR2: MNHNY, SVGAGI (reference sequence). CDR3 nucleotide sequence: TGTGCCAGCAGTTACAATGGAGCGGAGCAAGAGACCCAGTACTTC. This sequence encodes CASSYNGAEQETQYF.

The chain uses TRBV5-1 and TRBJ2-5; D is perhaps TRBD1 (5 bases). The CDR3 extends over 14 amino acids. CDR1 is SGHRS, CDR2 YFSETQ, per germline. V lost 4 bases to trimming and J lost 2 bases, with 12 bases between them. CDR3: CASSDRALQETQYF. The DNA for the CDR3 is TGCGCCAGCAGCGACAGAGCCCTTCAAGAGACCCAGTACTTC.

This clone was counted a single time. The V and J genes are TRBV27 and TRBJ2-1; tentative D call: TRBD2 (6 bases). Germline values: CDR1 MNHEY, CDR2 SMNVEV (reference sequence). This CDR3 is 16 amino acids long. The germline V and J ends were trimmed by 3 bases and 6 bases, with 18 bases remaining between them. CDR3 sequence: CASSFTPGALANEQFF. CDR3 sequence (DNA): TGTGCCAGCAGTTTTACCCCGGGAGCACTGGCCAATGAGCAGTTCTTC.

V and J are TRBV30 and TRBJ1-1; D unresolved. The CDR3 length is 12 residues. CDR1 and CDR2 from the germline V gene are GTSNPN and SVGIG (reference sequence). The ends were cut back, 0 bases at V and 4 bases at J, with 6 bases in the middle. The CDR3 DNA reads TGTGCCTGGAGTGTATCTCGCACTGAAGCTTTCTTT. Residues: CAWSVSRTEAFF.

This clone was found once. The chain recombines TRBV7-9 with TRBJ2-1; D unclear. The length of the CDR3 is 12 residues. The germline V gene encodes CDR1 SEHNR and CDR2 FQNEAQ (reference sequence). V was shortened by 5 bases and J by 6 bases, with 8 bases between the two germline ends. CDR3 loop: CASSLGLNEQFF. The DNA for the CDR3 is TGTGCCAGCAGCCTCGGCCTCAATGAGCAGTTCTTC.

This sequence joins TRBV5-1 and TRBJ2-1, with D hard to call. The CDR3 is 13 residues long. Looked up from germline, CDR1 is SGHRS and CDR2 is YFSETQ. Trimming removed 0 bases at V and 6 bases at J, with 7 bases between. The CDR3 reads CASSLVGFNEQFF. The CDR3 nucleotides read TGCGCCAGCAGCTTGGTAGGCTTCAATGAGCAGTTCTTC.

This clone is medium-sized. V and J are TRBV6-4 and TRBJ1-2; D uncertain. V was clipped by 2 bases and J by 9 bases, with 19 bases between them. The CDR3 covers 15 residues. CDR1 is MRHNA, CDR2 SNTAGT, per germline. CDR3 sequence reads: CASSDPTRAVGSYTF. In nucleotides, the CDR3 is TGTGCCAGCAGTGACCCGACGAGGGCGGTCGGGAGCTACACCTTC.

DNA for the CDR3: TGCGCCAGCAGCCAAGGACTTTTAGCGGGAGATGAGCAGTTCTTC. Its protein is CASSQGLLAGDEQFF. The chain couples TRBV4-1 to TRBJ2-1; 9 nucleotides match TRBD2. The CDR3 sequence is 15 residues long. The germline V gene has CDR1 MGHRA and CDR2 YSYEKL. V lost 1 base, J lost 8 bases, and 6 bases stayed unmatched.

For the CDR3, the DNA is TGTGCCAGCAGCGTAGAGAAGAGGGGACAGAGAATGCATAATAATCAGCCCCAGCATTTT. Translation gives CASSVEKRGQRMHNNQPQHF. The chain recombines TRBV9 with TRBJ1-5, with 7 bases lining up with TRBD1. Germline assignment: CDR1 SGDLS and CDR2 YYNGEE. The CDR3 is made up of 20 amino acids. V was clipped by 0 bases and J by 4 bases; unmatched bases: 19.

This clone was picked up one time. This sequence joins TRBV7-2 and TRBJ2-3; no firm D call. The length of the CDR3 is 13 residues. The V end lost 5 bases, the J end lost 7 bases, and 13 bases lay between the germline ends. The V gene's germline CDR1 is SGHTA and CDR2 FQGNSA. CDR3 in amino acids: CASSVGDWNTQYF. The CDR3 region has the DNA TGTGCCAGCAGCGTGGGTGATTGGAATACGCAGTATTTT.

The chain uses TRBV4-3 and TRBJ1-5, with D possibly being TRBD1 (6 bases). Germline V gives CDR1 LGHNA, CDR2 YSLEER. The length of the CDR3 is 16 residues. V lost 0 bases and J 3 bases, leaving 12 bases between the germline ends. CDR3 region: CASSQDPGANNQPQHF. In nucleotides, the CDR3 is TGCGCCAGCAGCCAAGATCCAGGGGCCAACAATCAGCCCCAGCATTTT.